The 9 T cell receptor beta chains below come from one sample, sequenced in a study of T cells after yellow fever vaccination. TCRdb reprocessed the 5' RACE reads via MiXCR and lists one record per CDR3 protein. The sample contains approximately 180,000 distinct CDR3 sequences, approximately 6.2% of which appear only once. The specimen comprised CD4+ T cells sorted from PBMCs, sampled on the day of the first yellow fever vaccination. These TCRs come from a man between 18 and 35 years old who received the YFV17D yellow fever vaccine.

A few counts support this clonotype. The chain couples TRBV5-4 to TRBJ1-5; possibly TRBD1 for D (5 bases). From germline, CDR1 is SGHNT and CDR2 YYREEE (reference sequence). Deletions cut 4 bases from V and 3 bases from J, with 17 bases between. This CDR3 is built from 16 residues. The CDR3 is CASSRNGEGYNQPQHF. The CDR3 DNA follows: TGTGCCAGCAGCCGGAACGGGGAGGGGTACAATCAGCCCCAGCATTTT.

The table lists this clonotype with many counts. This chain connects TRBV7-7 to TRBJ2-5, with TRBD2 matching 8 bases. With V trimmed by 3 bases and J by 0 bases, 3 bases remained unmatched. The V gene's germline CDR1 is SSHAT and CDR2 FNYEAQ (reference sequence). The CDR3 spans 15 residues. The CDR3 DNA reads as TGTGCCAGCAGCTTGCAGCGGGGGTACCAAGAGACCCAGTACTTC. Amino acids: CASSLQRGYQETQYF. Filled out from reference TRBV7-7 and TRBJ2-5, the complete variable domain reads GAGVSQSPRYKVTKRGQDVTLRCDPISSHATLYWYQQALGQGPEFLTYFNYEAQPDKSGLPSDRFSAERPEGSISTLTIQRTEQRDSAMYRCASSLQRGYQETQYFGPGTRLLVL.

In this sample, this clonotype turned up a few times. The chain uses TRBV18 and TRBJ2-5; TRBD1 might be the D (5 bases). Looked up from germline, CDR1 is KGHSH and CDR2 is LQKENI. The CDR3 runs 15 residues. Trimming took 7 bases from V and 0 from J, leaving 15 bases between them. CDR3 nucleotides: TGTGCCAGCTTTTCAGGGCCTTCGTACCAAGAGACCCAGTACTTC. Its protein product is CASFSGPSYQETQYF.

This clonotype was counted many times. The chain carries TRBV5-6 and TRBJ2-7, with D perhaps matching TRBD1 (5 bases). V dropped 4 bases and J dropped 2 bases, with 10 bases sitting between them. Germline V gives CDR1 SGHDT, CDR2 YYEEEE. This CDR3 spans 13 amino acids. CDR3 nucleotide sequence: TGTGCCAGCAGCCCATGGACACCCTACGAGCAGTACTTC. Translation gives CASSPWTPYEQYF.

This clonotype was counted between two and nine times. The chain is built from TRBV20-1 and TRBJ1-1; TRBD1 matches at 7 bases. V lost 5 bases, J lost 1 base, and 7 bases stayed unmatched. From germline, CDR1 is DFQATT and CDR2 SNEGSKA (reference sequence). The CDR3 has 14 amino acids. CDR3 DNA: TGCAGTGCTCAACGACAGGGCCCGAACACTGAAGCTTTCTTT. Its translation: CSAQRQGPNTEAFF.

The V call is TRBV7-2, the J call TRBJ2-3; tentatively, D is TRBD1 (5 bases). The germline V gene has CDR1 SGHTA and CDR2 FQGNSA. The CDR3 runs to 12 residues. V was clipped by 5 bases and J by 9 bases, with 12 bases between them. The CDR3 reads CASSGASITQYF. CDR3 DNA: TGTGCCAGCAGCGGGGCTAGTATCACGCAGTATTTT.

This clonotype has a count of ten or more. This sequence joins TRBV10-3 and TRBJ2-7; 7 bases are shared with TRBD2. CDR3 length: 13 amino acids. V lost 6 bases to trimming and J lost 0 bases; unmatched junction nucleotides: 2. Germline V gene sequence: CDR1 ENHRY, CDR2 SYGVKD. The CDR3 DNA is TGTGCCATCAGGACGGGGGGCTCCTACGAGCAGTACTTC. Residues: CAIRTGGSYEQYF.

This clonotype was picked up many times. The V call is TRBV29-1, the J call TRBJ2-2; D is unclear. The CDR3 contains 12 residues. Trimming left V 1 base short and J 4 bases short, with 4 bases between. Germline CDR1 is SQVTM and CDR2 is ANQGSEA. The CDR3 region is CSVEGGTGELFF. The CDR3 region has the DNA TGCAGCGTTGAAGGGGGCACCGGGGAGCTGTTTTTT.

This clonotype was seen a few times. The chain links TRBV7-2 to TRBJ2-3, with 8 bases fitting TRBD2. The CDR3 loop spans 15 amino acids. J was trimmed by 5 bases and V by 5 bases; bases with no gene match: 9. Germline V lookup: CDR1 SGHTA, CDR2 FQGNSA. The CDR3 nucleotides read TGTGCCAGCAGCCCGAGGGCGGGGGGCCGAGATACGCAGTATTTT. This encodes CASSPRAGGRDTQYF.